The sequence of this T cell receptor beta chain was determined in a study of blood T cell repertoires in COVID-19. V gave up 6 bases and J gave up 2 bases; unmatched junction bases: 3. The CDR3 sequence is 15 residues long. From germline, CDR1 is MDHEN and CDR2 SYDVKM. Sequencing was performed with immunoSEQ multiplex PCR; in TCRdb, only in-frame clones are kept and a portion is missing. This sample has roughly 90,000 clones, with about 83% found just once. This clone was seen a few times. The material sequenced was peripheral blood. The chain joins TRBV28 to TRBJ2-7; 14 bases match TRBD2. The sequence was collected from a human donor in a cohort sampled during active COVID-19. CDR3 region: CASRMTSGRAYEQYF. Written as DNA, the CDR3 is TGTGCCAGCAGAATGACTAGCGGGAGGGCCTACGAGCAGTACTTC.